This entry describes one T cell receptor beta chain. This clonotype was detected a few times. No antigen is known for it. It has no much larger one-base neighbor in the sample; base qualities were not kept. The sample is drawn from a study of early T cells in non-severe SARS-CoV-2 infection (dated by TCRdb to the early 2020s). A note on the overall study: Because TCR sequencing was done on bulk RNA from unsorted whole blood, the alpha and beta chains could not be paired.

Broader findings and caveats from the paper: VDJdb matching was skewed toward anti-spike CD8 responses and likely underestimated virus-specific expansions by missing private and CD4 specificities.

Receptors were amplified or captured by 5' RACE. Sequencing used a NextSeq 500. The TCR library protocol attached unique molecular identifiers to individual cDNA molecules to correct for sequencing error and PCR bias. Both TCR alpha and beta chains were sequenced, and tight co-correlation was observed between alpha and beta sequence abundances in each sample. For the original study's pipeline: Decombinator V4 was used to annotate TCR sequences for V gene, J gene and CDR3. TCRs were defined as expanded if a significant change between any two time points was detected under a Poisson model with p below 0.0001. TCR abundances were normalised to the total number of TCRs sequenced per sample and were expressed as counts per million. TRAV1-2 paired with TRAJ12, TRAJ20 or TRAJ33 defined MAIT TCRs, while TRAV10 paired with TRAJ18 defined iNKT TCRs. VDJdb, accessed 1 November 2021, was searched for CMV, EBV and SARS-CoV-2 annotated TCRs, excluding TCRs annotated for multiple antigens. TCRdb reanalyzed the raw reads on its own, using fastp at Q25 for trimming and MiXCR for clone calling, and kept in-frame beta chains. Rows with a matching CDR3 protein are joined into one entry that keeps the most common DNA and genes. The V and J calls and clone size come from TCRdb's table, not from the authors' own analysis. The sample table records about 68,000 distinct CDR3 sequences; 9% to 15% of these occur just once. The ten largest clones add up to approximately 1.6% of the sample.

A case-control design nested within a healthcare worker cohort in London, UK, was used, with weekly nasopharyngeal swab PCR tests and blood sampling performed. Healthcare workers were enrolled in the week of the UK lockdown, from 23 to 31 March 2020, and were followed every week for up to 16 weeks. Between the V and J ends, shortened by 1 base and 7 bases respectively, the junction contains 11 bases. The CDR3 contains 15 residues, cysteine and phenylalanine counted. The only DNA kept is the CDR3, 45 bases in frame from the first base. As encoded in the germline V gene, CDR1 is SGHVS while CDR2 is FNYEAQ.

The TCR comes from an adult who was a healthcare worker with PCR-confirmed SARS-CoV-2 infection or an uninfected control (not recorded which). The chain links TRBV7-6 with TRBJ1-6; a weak D assignment points to TRBD1 (5 bases agree). The source material was whole blood. The CDR3 protein: CASSLGAGYNSPLHF. The nucleotide sequence is TGTGCCAGCAGCTTAGGGGCAGGGTACAATTCACCCCTCCACTTT.